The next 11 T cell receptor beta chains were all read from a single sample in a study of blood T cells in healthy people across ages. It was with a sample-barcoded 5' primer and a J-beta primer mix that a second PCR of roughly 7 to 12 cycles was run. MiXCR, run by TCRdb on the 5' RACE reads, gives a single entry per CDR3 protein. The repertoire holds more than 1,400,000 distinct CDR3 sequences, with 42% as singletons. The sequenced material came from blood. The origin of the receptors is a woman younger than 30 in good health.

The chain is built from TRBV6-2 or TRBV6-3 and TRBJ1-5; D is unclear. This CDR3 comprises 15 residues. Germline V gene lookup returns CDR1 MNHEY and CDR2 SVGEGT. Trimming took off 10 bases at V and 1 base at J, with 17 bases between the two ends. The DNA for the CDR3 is TGTGCCAACACTTTACAAGAGGGCAGCAATCAGCCCCAGCATTTT. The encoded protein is CANTLQEGSNQPQHF.

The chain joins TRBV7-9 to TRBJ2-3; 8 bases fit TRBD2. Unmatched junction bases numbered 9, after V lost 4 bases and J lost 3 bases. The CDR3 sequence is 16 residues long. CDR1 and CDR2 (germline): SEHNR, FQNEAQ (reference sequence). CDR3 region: CASSSQRGKGTDTQYF. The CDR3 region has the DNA TGTGCCAGCAGCTCGCAGCGGGGGAAGGGTACAGATACGCAGTATTTT.

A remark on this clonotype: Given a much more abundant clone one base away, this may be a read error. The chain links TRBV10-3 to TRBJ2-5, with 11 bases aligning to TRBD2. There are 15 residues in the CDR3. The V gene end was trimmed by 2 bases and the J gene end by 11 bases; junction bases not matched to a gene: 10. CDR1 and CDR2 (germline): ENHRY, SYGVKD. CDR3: CAISETSGSNNEQYF. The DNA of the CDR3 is TGTGCCATCAGTGAGACTAGCGGGAGTAACAATGAGCAGTACTTC.

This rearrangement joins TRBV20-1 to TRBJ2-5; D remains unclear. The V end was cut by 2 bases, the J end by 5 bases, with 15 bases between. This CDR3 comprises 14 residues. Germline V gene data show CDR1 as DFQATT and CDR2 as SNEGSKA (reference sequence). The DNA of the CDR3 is TGCAGTGCTAGACCCCCGTTGCTTGCTGAGACCCAGTACTTC. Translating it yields CSARPPLLAETQYF.

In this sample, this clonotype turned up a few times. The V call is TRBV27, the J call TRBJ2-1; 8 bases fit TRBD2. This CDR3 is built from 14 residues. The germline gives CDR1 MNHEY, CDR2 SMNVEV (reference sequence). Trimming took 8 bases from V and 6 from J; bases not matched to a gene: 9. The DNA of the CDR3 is TGTGCCAGCCGATGGACTAGCATTGCCAATGAGCAGTTCTTC. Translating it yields CASRWTSIANEQFF.

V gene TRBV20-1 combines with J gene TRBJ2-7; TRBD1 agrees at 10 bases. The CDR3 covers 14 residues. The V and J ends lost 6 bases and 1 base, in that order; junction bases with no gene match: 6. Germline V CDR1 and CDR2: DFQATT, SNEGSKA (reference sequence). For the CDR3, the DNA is TGCAGTGCCAATAGACAGGGGGCTTCCTACGAGCAGTACTTC. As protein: CSANRQGASYEQYF.

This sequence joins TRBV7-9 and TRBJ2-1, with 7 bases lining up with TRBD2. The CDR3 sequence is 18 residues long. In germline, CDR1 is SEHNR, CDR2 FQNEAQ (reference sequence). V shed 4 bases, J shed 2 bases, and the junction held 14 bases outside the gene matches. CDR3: CASSSPRKRGWAYNEQFF. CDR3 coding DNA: TGTGCCAGCAGCTCCCCCCGCAAGCGGGGATGGGCCTACAATGAGCAGTTCTTC.

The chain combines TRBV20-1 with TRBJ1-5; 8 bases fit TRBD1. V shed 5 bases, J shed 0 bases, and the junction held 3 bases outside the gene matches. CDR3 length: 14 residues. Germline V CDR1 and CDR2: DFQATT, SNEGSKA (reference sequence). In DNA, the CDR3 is TGCAGTGCTGGCCAGGGGGCTAGCAATCAGCCCCAGCATTTT. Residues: CSAGQGASNQPQHF.

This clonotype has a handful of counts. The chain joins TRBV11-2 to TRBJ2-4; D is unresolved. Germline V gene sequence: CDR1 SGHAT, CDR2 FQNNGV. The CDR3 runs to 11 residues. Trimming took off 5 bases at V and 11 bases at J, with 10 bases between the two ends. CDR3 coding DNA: TGTGCCAGCAGCGATAGAAAGGTTCAGTACTTC. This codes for CASSDRKVQYF.

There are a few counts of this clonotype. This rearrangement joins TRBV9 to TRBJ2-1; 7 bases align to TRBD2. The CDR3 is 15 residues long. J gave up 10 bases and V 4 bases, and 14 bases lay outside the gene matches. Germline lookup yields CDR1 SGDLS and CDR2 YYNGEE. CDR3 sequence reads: CASSPKLMGGSEQFF. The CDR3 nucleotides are TGTGCCAGCAGCCCAAAATTGATGGGGGGGAGCGAGCAGTTCTTC.

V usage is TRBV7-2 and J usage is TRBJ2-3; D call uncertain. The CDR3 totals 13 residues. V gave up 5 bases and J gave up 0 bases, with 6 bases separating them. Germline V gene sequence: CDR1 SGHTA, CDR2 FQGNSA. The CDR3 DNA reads TGTGCCAGCAGCATGACTAGCACAGATACGCAGTATTTT. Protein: CASSMTSTDTQYF.